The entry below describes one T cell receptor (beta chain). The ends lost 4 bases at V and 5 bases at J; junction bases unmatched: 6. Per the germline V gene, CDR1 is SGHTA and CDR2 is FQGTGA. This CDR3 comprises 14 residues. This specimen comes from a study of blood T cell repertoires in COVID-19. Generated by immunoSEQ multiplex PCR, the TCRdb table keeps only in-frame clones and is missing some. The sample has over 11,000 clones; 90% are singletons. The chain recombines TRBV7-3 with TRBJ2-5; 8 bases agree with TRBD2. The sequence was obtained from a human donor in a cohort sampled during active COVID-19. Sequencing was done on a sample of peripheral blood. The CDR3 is CASSSSGGGETQYF. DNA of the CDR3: TGTGCCAGCAGCTCAAGCGGGGGTGGGGAGACCCAGTACTTC. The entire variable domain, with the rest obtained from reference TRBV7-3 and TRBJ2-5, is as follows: GAGVSQTPSNKVTEKGKYVELRCDPISGHTALYWYRQSLGQGPEFLIYFQGTGAADDSGLPNDRFFAVRPEGSVSTLKIQRTERGDSAVYLCASSSSGGGETQYFGPGTRLLVL.